A few counts support the clone carrying this T cell receptor beta chain. With 5 bases clipped from V and 1 base from J, the junction kept 15 bases outside the gene matches. The V gene's germline CDR1 is MDHEN and CDR2 SYDVKM. CDR3 length: 18 residues. The sample belongs to a study of cytomegalovirus exposure and HLA in healthy donors. It was with 60 Vbeta and 13 Jbeta primers that the PCR ran. Some clones are missing from TCRdb's copy, which holds only in-frame ones; the method was immunoSEQ multiplex PCR. The sample lists 210,000 or so clones, more than 60% occurring once. The chain recombines TRBV28 with TRBJ2-7; 9 bases agree with TRBD1. This clonotype originated in a man aged 35-49 years in good health and CMV-seronegative. Specimen: PBMCs. The CDR3 is CASSPYIFRDRVSYEQYF. Written as DNA, the CDR3 is TGTGCCAGCAGTCCATACATCTTCCGGGACAGGGTGTCCTACGAGCAGTACTTC. Full variable domain (remainder filled in from reference TRBV28 and TRBJ2-7): DVKVTQSSRYLVKRTGEKVFLECVQDMDHENMFWYRQDPGLGLRLIYFSYDVKMKEKGDIPEGYSVSREKKERFSLILESASTNQTSMYLCASSPYIFRDRVSYEQYFGPGTRLTVT.